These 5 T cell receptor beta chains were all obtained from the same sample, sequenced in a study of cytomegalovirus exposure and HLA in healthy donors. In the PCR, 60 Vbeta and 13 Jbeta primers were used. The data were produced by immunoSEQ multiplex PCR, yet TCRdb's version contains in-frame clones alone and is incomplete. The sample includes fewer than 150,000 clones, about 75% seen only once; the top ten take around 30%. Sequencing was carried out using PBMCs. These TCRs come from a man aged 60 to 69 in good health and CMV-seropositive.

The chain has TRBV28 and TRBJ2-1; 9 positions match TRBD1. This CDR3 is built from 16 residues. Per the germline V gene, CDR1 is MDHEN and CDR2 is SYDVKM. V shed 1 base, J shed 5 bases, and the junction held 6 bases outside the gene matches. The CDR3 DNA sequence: TGTGCCAGCAGTTTATTGGCCGGGACAGGGAACAATGAGCAGTTCTTC. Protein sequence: CASSLLAGTGNNEQFF.

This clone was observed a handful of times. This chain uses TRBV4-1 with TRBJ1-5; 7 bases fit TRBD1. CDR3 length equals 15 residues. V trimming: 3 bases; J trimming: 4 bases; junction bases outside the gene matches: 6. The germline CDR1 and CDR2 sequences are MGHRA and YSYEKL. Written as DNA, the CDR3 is TGCGCCAGCAGCCAGAGTGACAGGGTGAATCAGCCCCAGCATTTT. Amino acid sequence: CASSQSDRVNQPQHF.

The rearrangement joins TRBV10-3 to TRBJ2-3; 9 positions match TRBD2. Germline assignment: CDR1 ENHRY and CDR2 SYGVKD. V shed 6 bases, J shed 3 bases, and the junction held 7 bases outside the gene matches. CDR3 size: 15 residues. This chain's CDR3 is CAISVAGEDTDTQYF. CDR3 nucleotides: TGTGCCATCAGCGTAGCGGGAGAGGATACAGATACGCAGTATTTT.

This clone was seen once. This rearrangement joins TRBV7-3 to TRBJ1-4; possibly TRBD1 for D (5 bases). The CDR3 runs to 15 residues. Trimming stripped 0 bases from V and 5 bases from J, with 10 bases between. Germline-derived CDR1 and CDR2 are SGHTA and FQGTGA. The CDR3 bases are TGTGCCAGCAGCTTAACGGGGGGGAGGAATGAAAAACTGTTTTTT. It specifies CASSLTGGRNEKLFF.

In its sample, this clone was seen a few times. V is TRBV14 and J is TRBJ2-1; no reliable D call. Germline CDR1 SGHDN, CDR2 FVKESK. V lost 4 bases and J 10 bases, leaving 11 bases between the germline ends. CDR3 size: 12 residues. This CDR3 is CASSRTPWEQFF. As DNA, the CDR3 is TGTGCCAGCAGCCGAACTCCCTGGGAGCAGTTCTTC.